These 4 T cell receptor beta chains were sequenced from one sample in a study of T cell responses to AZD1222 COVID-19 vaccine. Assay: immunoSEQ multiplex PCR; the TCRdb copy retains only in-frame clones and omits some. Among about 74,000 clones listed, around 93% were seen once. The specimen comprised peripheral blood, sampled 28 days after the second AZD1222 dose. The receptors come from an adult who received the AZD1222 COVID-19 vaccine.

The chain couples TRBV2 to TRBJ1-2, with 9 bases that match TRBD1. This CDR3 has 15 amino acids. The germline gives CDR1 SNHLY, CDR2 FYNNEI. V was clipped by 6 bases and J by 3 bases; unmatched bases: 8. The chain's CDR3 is CASSVQGASDYGYTF. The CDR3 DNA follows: TGTGCCAGCAGCGTACAGGGGGCTAGCGACTATGGCTACACCTTC. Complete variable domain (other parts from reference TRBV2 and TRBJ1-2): EPEVTQTPSHQVTQMGQEVILRCVPISNHLYFYWYRQILGQKVEFLVSFYNNEISEKSEIFDDQFSVERPDGSNFTLKIRSTKLEDSAMYFCASSVQGASDYGYTFGSGTRLTVV.

This CDR3 reads CASRSDSDGYTF. The CDR3 DNA is TGTGCCAGCAGATCGGACAGCGATGGCTACACCTTC. The rearrangement links TRBV28 to TRBJ1-2; D is perhaps TRBD1 (6 bases). V was pared by 6 bases and J by 6 bases, with 11 bases between. This CDR3 has 12 residues. The V gene's germline CDR1 is MDHEN and CDR2 SYDVKM.

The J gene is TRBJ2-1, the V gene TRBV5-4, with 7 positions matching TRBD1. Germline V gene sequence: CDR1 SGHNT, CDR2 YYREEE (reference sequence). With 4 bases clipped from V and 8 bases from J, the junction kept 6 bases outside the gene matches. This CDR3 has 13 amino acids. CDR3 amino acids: CASSLLGTDEQFF. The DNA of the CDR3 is TGTGCCAGCAGCCTACTTGGGACAGATGAGCAGTTCTTC.

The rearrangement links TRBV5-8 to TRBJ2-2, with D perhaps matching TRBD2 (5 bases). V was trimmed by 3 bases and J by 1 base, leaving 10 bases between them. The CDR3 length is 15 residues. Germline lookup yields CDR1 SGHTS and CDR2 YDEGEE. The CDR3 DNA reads TGTGCCAGCAGCTATGGACTGATGAACACCGGGGAGCTGTTTTTT. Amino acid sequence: CASSYGLMNTGELFF.